This TCR beta chain was profiled in a study of blood T cell repertoires in COVID-19. At the level of the study: Samples of COVID-19 (acute and convalescent) were obtained from the United States, Italy and Spain.

Trimming took 1 base from V and 0 from J, leaving 8 bases between them. From germline, CDR1 is SGHKS and CDR2 YYEKEE (reference sequence). The CDR3 is made up of 15 amino acids. In the original workflow: Cell counts per sample came from amplifying reference gene primers. The repertoire was sequenced with immunoSEQ multiplex PCR; TCRdb's copy has only in-frame clones and lacks some. The DNA was the basis for D and trimming; V, J and clone size are from that table. The sample includes 150,000 to 200,000 clones, approximately 81% of them seen just once. Sequenced input: peripheral blood. The receptor's source is a man in his forties with acute or convalescent COVID-19. V is TRBV5-5 and J is TRBJ1-5; D remains unclear. The CDR3 region has the DNA TGTGCCAGCAGCTTGCATGGCAATAGCAATCAGCCCCAGCATTTT. Translation gives CASSLHGNSNQPQHF.